The clone carrying this T cell receptor beta chain was detected once. Original data processing: Estimation of nucleated cell counts was performed using reference gene primer amplification. Using immunoSEQ multiplex PCR, the repertoire was profiled, and TCRdb retains in-frame clones only, with some absent. The V and J calls and clone size come from that table; D and trimming were worked out from the DNA. The repertoire holds 160,000 or so clones, with 78% as singletons. These data come from a study of blood T cell repertoires in COVID-19. About the research overall: Researchers got acute and convalescent COVID-19 samples from the United States, Italy and Spain. Sources were T cells, B-cell-depleted T cells, or PBMCs; the material itself was cDNA or gDNA.

The CDR3 extends over 15 amino acids. Germline CDR1 is SGHVS and CDR2 is FQNEAQ. V was pared by 5 bases and J by 3 bases, with 10 bases of the junction left unmatched. Sequencing input: peripheral blood. This rearrangement joins TRBV7-8 to TRBJ2-7; 7 bases align to TRBD2. The origin of this receptor is a woman at least 80 years old with acute or convalescent COVID-19. DNA of the CDR3: TGTGCCAGCAGCAGGACCGGGACTACGAACTACGAGCAGTACTTC. Translation gives CASSRTGTTNYEQYF. Full variable domain (rest looked up from reference TRBV7-8 and TRBJ2-7): GAGVSQSPRYKVAKRGQDVALRCDPISGHVSLFWYQQALGQGPEFLTYFQNEAQLDKSGLPSDRFFAERPEGSVSTLKIQRTQQEDSAVYLCASSRTGTTNYEQYFGPGTRLTVT.